This record covers a single T cell receptor (beta chain). What it binds is unknown. It was patients with CD8+CD57+ cell expansion by flow cytometry who were chosen for sequencing. The TCR beta profiling, which covered VDJ combination and CDR3 sequence, was carried out using genomic DNA as the template. TCRdb used MiXCR to reprocess the reads, holding one entry per CDR3 protein. The sample records roughly 170,000 distinct CDR3 sequences, approximately 48% being singletons. The record originates from a study of CD8+CD57+ T cells in acquired aplastic anemia. Across the whole study: Sorted cells (CD4+ and CD8+) yielded DNA amounts that averaged about 3.1 ug. Study-wide findings and caveats: Overlap between patients and controls comprised roughly 28 CD8+ CDR3 sequences.

Germline V CDR1 and CDR2: SGHNT, YYREEE (reference sequence). The CDR3 has 13 amino acids. Trimming removed 3 bases from V and 4 bases from J, with 8 bases in between. Specimen: sorted CD4+, CD8+, or CD8+CD57+ T cells (not recorded which) from PBMCs. The origin of this receptor is a human donor with aplastic anemia. The chain combines TRBV5-4 with TRBJ2-1; TRBD1 might be the D (6 bases). The CDR3 coding sequence is TGTGCCAGCAGCTCCAGGGGATACAATGAGCAGTTCTTC. It codes for CASSSRGYNEQFF.